The clone carrying this TCR beta chain occurred a few times. Its target is unknown. These data come from a study of T-cell reconstitution after alpha-beta-depleted transplantation in children. This CDR3 is 14 amino acids long. Germline V gene lookup returns CDR1 SEHNR and CDR2 FQNEAQ (reference sequence). Trimming pared 5 bases from V and 2 bases from J, leaving 9 bases between. Findings of the study overall: Most T-cell counts and diversity one year after the transplant came from T cells that were newly produced. Reportedly, roughly two months post-transplant, alpha-beta T cells arose from several hundred expanded graft clones.

Preparation of the TCRbeta library used unique molecular identifiers. TCRdb re-called the PCR reads through MiXCR, storing one row per CDR3 protein. This sample has 750,000 to 950,000 distinct CDR3 sequences, with around 15% found just once. This chain joins TRBV7-9 and TRBJ2-2; no clear D. The source was PBMCs, mostly from graft donor cells, collected 360 days after TCRalphabeta/CD19-depleted stem cell transplant. This receptor was obtained from a male patient younger than 18 who had a stem cell transplant for acute lymphoblastic leukemia, so the T cells may come from the graft donor. Written as DNA, the CDR3 is TGTGCCAGCAGCCTTATTAAAAACACCGGGGAGCTGTTTTTT. This encodes CASSLIKNTGELFF.